The 24 T cell receptor beta chains in this list originate from one sample, sequenced in a study of blood T cells in healthy people across ages. It was with a sample-barcoded 5' primer and a J-beta primer mix that a second PCR of about 6 to 12 cycles was run. TCRdb recomputed calls from the 5' RACE reads with MiXCR, one row per CDR3 protein. The sample contains approximately 1.5 million distinct CDR3 sequences, about 45% of which appear only once. Sequencing was done on a sample of blood. The receptors shown here come from a woman aged 18-35 years in good health.

This clonotype appeared a few times. The chain has TRBV7-9 and TRBJ2-4; tentatively, D is TRBD1 (5 bases). The CDR3 totals 14 residues. The germline V gene has CDR1 SEHNR and CDR2 FQNEAQ (reference sequence). Trimming cost V 6 bases and J 5 bases, with 14 bases left between them. The CDR3 nucleotides read TGTGCCAGCAGTCACCCAGACAGAGAAAACATTCAGTACTTC. Protein sequence: CASSHPDRENIQYF.

This clonotype occurred a few times. The CDR3 sequence: CATSRDFSRPQHF. In DNA, the CDR3 is TGTGCCACCAGCAGAGATTTCTCGCGGCCCCAGCATTTT. This chain joins TRBV15 and TRBJ1-5; D remains unclear. The CDR3 loop spans 13 amino acids. Trimming shortened V by 0 bases and J by 9 bases, and 9 bases separated the two germline ends. CDR1 is LNHNV, CDR2 YYDKDF, per germline (reference sequence).

The chain employs TRBV4-1 and TRBJ1-3, with 8 positions matching TRBD1. The CDR3 totals 17 residues. Germline V CDR1 and CDR2: MGHRA, YSYEKL. V shed 0 bases, J shed 3 bases, and the junction held 7 bases outside the gene matches. CDR3 nucleotides: TGCGCCAGCAGCCAAGATCTTCCAGGGGGCTATGGAAACACCATATATTTT. Translation gives CASSQDLPGGYGNTIYF.

V usage is TRBV28 and J usage is TRBJ1-5, with 9 nucleotides matching TRBD1. The J segment lost 4 bases and the V segment lost 5 bases, leaving 18 bases of the junction unmatched. Germline V gene sequence: CDR1 MDHEN, CDR2 SYDVKM. The CDR3 sequence is 19 residues long. DNA for the CDR3: TGTGCCAGCAGTCCGCCGGGACAGGGTATGAGGGTAAAAAATCAGCCCCAGCATTTT. Amino acid sequence: CASSPPGQGMRVKNQPQHF.

The V and J genes are TRBV4-3 and TRBJ2-7; 10 bases line up with TRBD2. The length of the CDR3 is 15 residues. Germline V gene sequence: CDR1 LGHNA, CDR2 YSLEER. V lost 1 base to trimming and J lost 3 bases; unmatched junction nucleotides: 3. The CDR3 reads CASSQGSGRVYEQYF. The CDR3, as DNA: TGCGCCAGCAGCCAAGGAAGCGGGAGGGTCTACGAGCAGTACTTC.

The chain is built from TRBV25-1 and TRBJ2-5; weak D call: TRBD1 (6 bases). CDR1 is MGHDK and CDR2 is SYGVNS in the germline V gene. CDR3 size: 12 residues. With 2 bases removed from V and 11 bases from J, the gap between germline ends came to 12 bases. The CDR3 DNA follows: TGTGCCAGCAGTGAAGGGGGCGGTAGGCAGTACTTC. Its protein is CASSEGGGRQYF.

The count of this clonotype is one. CDR3 residues: CSVAGLGYNEQYF. The CDR3 region has the DNA TGCAGCGTTGCCGGACTAGGGTACAATGAGCAGTACTTC. The chain has TRBV29-1 and TRBJ2-1; 7 bases map to TRBD2. The assigned J gene may be wrong: the sequence end matches TRBJ2-7 better. This CDR3 is 13 amino acids long. From germline, CDR1 is SQVTM and CDR2 ANQGSEA.

This rearrangement joins TRBV2 to TRBJ2-3, with no clear D. CDR1 and CDR2 from the germline V gene are SNHLY and FYNNEI. CDR3 length: 14 amino acids. Trimming stripped 7 bases from V and 0 bases from J, with 11 bases between. The chain's CDR3 is CASTLGASTDTQYF. The CDR3 bases are TGTGCCAGCACTTTAGGAGCGAGCACAGATACGCAGTATTTT.

The sample holds a few counts of this clonotype. The chain is built from TRBV6-2 or TRBV6-3 and TRBJ2-1; D call uncertain. Germline CDR1 MNHEY, CDR2 SVGEGT. The CDR3 consists of 15 residues. V shed 2 bases and J shed 3 bases, with 11 bases lying between them. The CDR3 sequence: CASSYGPPGYNEQFF. The DNA for the CDR3 is TGTGCCAGCAGTTACGGGCCTCCCGGCTACAATGAGCAGTTCTTC.

This clonotype turned up a few times. A much larger clone differs by one base, so this may be a read error. The chain employs TRBV6-6 and TRBJ1-5; D possibly corresponds to TRBD1 (6 bases). Looked up from germline, CDR1 is MNHNY and CDR2 is SVGAGI (reference sequence). The CDR3 covers 12 residues. Trimming shortened V by 8 bases and J by 3 bases, and 8 bases separated the two germline ends. The CDR3 DNA follows: TGTGCCAGCCGACAGGACAATCAGCCCCAGCATTTT. Translated: CASRQDNQPQHF.

The V gene is TRBV6-5, the J gene TRBJ2-2, with 9 bases matching TRBD1. V shed 6 bases, J shed 7 bases, and the junction held 3 bases outside the gene matches. Germline CDR1 is MNHEY and CDR2 is SVGAGI. The CDR3 consists of 13 residues. In DNA form, the CDR3 reads TGTGCCAGCAGGGGACAGGGATACGGGGAGCTGTTTTTT. Its translation is CASRGQGYGELFF.

V usage is TRBV2 and J usage is TRBJ2-2, with D unclear. The CDR3 loop spans 13 amino acids. Trimming stripped 4 bases from V and 8 bases from J, with 11 bases between. From germline, CDR1 is SNHLY and CDR2 FYNNEI. CDR3 residues: CASSGRVAGELFF. CDR3 nucleotides: TGTGCCAGCAGTGGAAGGGTTGCGGGGGAGCTGTTTTTT. The variable domain in full, with the rest retrieved from reference TRBV2 and TRBJ2-2, is EPEVTQTPSHQVTQMGQEVILRCVPISNHLYFYWYRQILGQKVEFLVSFYNNEISEKSEIFDDQFSVERPDGSNFTLKIRSTKLEDSAMYFCASSGRVAGELFFGEGSRLTVL.

In its sample, this clonotype was seen a few times. The CDR3 region has the DNA TGTGCCATCGGGAAAGAGACCCAGTACTTC. This translates into CAIGKETQYF. The rearrangement links TRBV10-3 to TRBJ2-5; D remains unclear. The V and J ends lost 8 bases and 3 bases respectively, with 4 bases between them. This CDR3 comprises 10 residues. Germline CDR1 and CDR2: ENHRY and SYGVKD.

This clonotype came up a few times. The chain couples TRBV7-8 to TRBJ2-3, with 9 bases identical to TRBD2. CDR1 is SGHVS and CDR2 is FQNEAQ in the germline V gene. This CDR3 is built from 16 residues. Losses at the gene ends were 5 bases for V and 0 bases for J; bases not matched to a gene: 6. The CDR3 DNA reads as TGTGCCAGCAGCCTTCTAGCGGGGAGAAGCACAGATACGCAGTATTTT. It codes for CASSLLAGRSTDTQYF.

This rearrangement joins TRBV14 to TRBJ2-5, with TRBD2 matching over 16 bases. V lost 3 bases, J lost 11 bases, and 9 bases stayed unmatched. The CDR3 totals 16 residues. Germline CDR1 SGHDN, CDR2 FVKESK. The CDR3 nucleotides read TGTGCCAGCAGCCAGGGACTAGCGGGAGGGCCCAGTGAGCAGTACTTC. This codes for CASSQGLAGGPSEQYF.

The chain combines TRBV13 with TRBJ1-1, with D unclear. The CDR3 spans 14 residues. Germline CDR1 is PRHDT and CDR2 is FYEKMQ (reference sequence). The V end lost 2 bases, the J end lost 4 bases, and 11 bases lay between the germline ends. The CDR3 nucleotides are TGTGCCAGCAGCTTATACTCGGGAGGCACTGAAGCTTTCTTT. It is translated as CASSLYSGGTEAFF.

V and J are TRBV5-1 and TRBJ2-7, with D perhaps TRBD1 (6 bases). From germline, CDR1 is SGHRS and CDR2 YFSETQ. The CDR3 loop spans 12 amino acids. The V end was cut by 6 bases, the J end by 5 bases, with 12 bases between. The CDR3 region is CASTTGSDEQYF. CDR3 nucleotides: TGCGCCAGCACGACAGGTTCGGACGAGCAGTACTTC.

V is TRBV20-1 and J is TRBJ2-5; D is ambiguous. Germline lookup yields CDR1 DFQATT and CDR2 SNEGSKA (reference sequence). V was trimmed by 5 bases and J by 11 bases, leaving 21 bases between them. The CDR3 totals 13 residues. DNA of the CDR3: TGCAGTGCTGAGACGAAAACCCTTGGAGAGCAGTACTTC. It codes for CSAETKTLGEQYF.

The chain has TRBV21-1 and TRBJ1-1. TRBV21-1 is labeled a pseudogene. This CDR3 has 15 amino acids. The CDR3 bases are TGTGCCAGCAGCAAAGAGGATGGGATGGGCACTGAAGCTTTCTTT. Its protein product is CASSKEDGMGTEAFF.

As for this clonotype: Mismatch with germline at one junction end may stem from a read error. This sequence joins TRBV3-1 and TRBJ2-6, with TRBD1 as a possible D gene (5 bases). CDR1 is LGHDT, CDR2 YNNKEL, per germline (reference sequence). The CDR3 sequence is 14 residues long. CDR3: CASRTNSGANALTF. The CDR3 DNA reads as TGTGCCAGCAGAACCAACTCTGGGGCCAACGCCCTGACTTTC.

This clonotype was recorded a few times. V usage is TRBV29-1 and J usage is TRBJ1-2; a weak D match, TRBD1 (5 bases). Germline assignment: CDR1 SQVTM and CDR2 ANQGSEA. The ends were cut back, 3 bases at V and 3 bases at J, with 8 bases in the middle. The CDR3 covers 12 residues. The CDR3 protein is CSVDSGYYGYTF. Here the CDR3 DNA reads TGCAGCGTTGATTCAGGGTACTATGGCTACACCTTC.

This clonotype was seen more than once but under ten times. This chain links TRBV7-3 with TRBJ1-1; TRBD1 is a possible D gene (5 bases). This CDR3 contains 14 residues. Germline CDR1 reads SGHTA; CDR2 reads FQGTGA. The V and J ends lost 5 bases and 1 base respectively, with 11 bases between them. CDR3 bases: TGTGCCAGCAGCGAAAGAGGGGAGAACACTGAAGCTTTCTTT. Protein product: CASSERGENTEAFF.

Ten or more counts support this clonotype. The chain employs TRBV7-6 and TRBJ2-2; D is uncertain. Germline CDR1 and CDR2: SGHVS and FNYEAQ. Trimming left V 3 bases short and J 4 bases short, with 3 bases between. This CDR3 region has 12 residues. The CDR3 here is CASSLITGELFF. The CDR3 nucleotides are TGTGCCAGCAGCTTGATCACCGGGGAGCTGTTTTTT.

The chain combines TRBV27 with TRBJ1-1; D uncertain. CDR1 is MNHEY, CDR2 SMNVEV, per germline (reference sequence). V was clipped by 5 bases and J by 3 bases, with 13 bases between them. The CDR3 totals 14 residues. CDR3 bases: TGTGCCAGCAGTCTGGGCGGGAAATACACTGAAGCTTTCTTT. Residues: CASSLGGKYTEAFF.